These 29 T cell receptor beta chains came from one sample sequenced in a study of blood T cell repertoires in COVID-19. Using immunoSEQ multiplex PCR, the repertoire was profiled, and TCRdb retains in-frame clones only, with some absent. Here the sample spans 56,000 or so clones, over 75% being singletons. The specimen was peripheral blood. The receptor set was obtained from a human donor in a cohort sampled during active COVID-19.

The rearrangement uses TRBV6-5 and TRBJ1-4; D remains ambiguous. V was shortened by 11 bases and J by 3 bases, with 16 bases between the two germline ends. CDR3 length: 14 amino acids. CDR1 MNHEY and CDR2 SVGAGI come from the germline V gene. CDR3 in DNA: TGTGCCTCCAAGAAGCCCTTAGCTAATGAAAAACTGTTTTTT. It specifies CASKKPLANEKLFF.

This clone was detected once. The CDR3 DNA reads as TGTGCCAGTAGTAGGGCGGGGAGCACAGATACGCAGTATTTT. Translation: CASSRAGSTDTQYF. The chain carries TRBV19 and TRBJ2-3; TRBD2 is a possible D gene (6 bases). The CDR3 runs 14 residues. Germline values: CDR1 LNHDA, CDR2 SQIVND (reference sequence). Trimming left V 4 bases short and J 0 bases short, with 8 bases between.

The chain recombines TRBV18 with TRBJ2-1; D is undetermined. Trimming shortened V by 2 bases and J by 6 bases, and 17 bases separated the two germline ends. CDR1 and CDR2 from the germline V gene are KGHSH and LQKENI. The CDR3 runs to 16 residues. The CDR3 nucleotides are TGTGCCAGCTCACCAATGAGGCGGTTTGGTCTCAATGAGCAGTTCTTC. This translates into CASSPMRRFGLNEQFF. Full variable domain (outside the CDR3, taken from reference TRBV18 and TRBJ2-1): NAGVMQNPRHLVRRRGQEARLRCSPMKGHSHVYWYRQLPEEGLKFMVYLQKENIIDESGMPKERFSAEFPKEGPSILRIQQVVRGDSAAYFCASSPMRRFGLNEQFFGPGTRLTVL.

The J gene is TRBJ2-3, the V gene TRBV7-3, with 8 bases identical to TRBD2. The CDR3 totals 15 residues. Per germline, CDR1 SGHTA and CDR2 FQGTGA. V lost 5 bases to trimming and J lost 0 bases; unmatched junction nucleotides: 4. The CDR3: CASSRSGISTDTQYF. CDR3 DNA sequence: TGTGCCAGCAGCCGTAGCGGGATTAGCACAGATACGCAGTATTTT.

The chain has TRBV5-4 and TRBJ2-7; 8 positions agree with TRBD1. The CDR3 covers 14 residues. The V and J ends lost 3 bases and 1 base, in that order; junction bases with no gene match: 3. Germline V CDR1 and CDR2: SGHNT, YYREEE (reference sequence). CDR3 residues: CASSYGTGSYEQYF. The DNA of the CDR3 is TGTGCCAGCAGCTACGGGACAGGATCCTACGAGCAGTACTTC.

V is TRBV6-5 and J is TRBJ1-2; D might be TRBD1 (5 bases). CDR1 and CDR2 (germline): MNHEY, SVGAGI. CDR3 length: 14 amino acids. The V gene lost 8 bases and the J gene lost 6 bases, with 19 bases spanning the gap. The CDR3 sequence is CASGRWGERDGYTF. The CDR3 nucleotides are TGTGCCAGCGGGCGCTGGGGGGAAAGGGATGGCTACACCTTC.

The V gene is TRBV27, the J gene TRBJ1-2, with D unresolved. Trimming cost V 0 bases and J 4 bases, with 6 bases left between them. The CDR3 is made up of 13 amino acids. Germline loops: CDR1 MNHEY, CDR2 SMNVEV (reference sequence). This CDR3 is CASSLSGSYGYTF. CDR3 coding DNA: TGTGCCAGCAGTTTATCGGGCAGCTATGGCTACACCTTC.

V usage is TRBV28 and J usage is TRBJ2-5, with D maybe TRBD1 (5 bases). The CDR3 has 14 amino acids. The ends were cut back, 4 bases at V and 5 bases at J, with 14 bases in the middle. The germline V gene encodes CDR1 MDHEN and CDR2 SYDVKM. The DNA for the CDR3 is TGTGCCAGCAGTTCTTTAGGGGTAGGGGAGACCCAGTACTTC. It specifies CASSSLGVGETQYF.

V and J are TRBV29-1 and TRBJ2-5, with TRBD1 as a possible D gene (5 bases). The CDR3 totals 13 residues. Germline V gives CDR1 SQVTM, CDR2 ANQGSEA. V dropped 2 bases and J dropped 4 bases, with 11 bases sitting between them. CDR3 nucleotides: TGCAGCGTTGAATCCAGCAGGGCAGAGACCCAGTACTTC. Its protein is CSVESSRAETQYF. Supplemented by reference TRBV29-1 and TRBJ2-5, the full variable domain reads SAVISQKPSRDICQRGTSLTIQCQVDSQVTMMFWYRQQPGQSLTLIATANQGSEATYESGFVIDKFPISRPNLTFSTLTVSNMSPEDSSIYLCSVESSRAETQYFGPGTRLLVL.

This clone has a single count. This chain connects TRBV28 to TRBJ2-2, with 11 bases matching TRBD2. The trim removed 2 bases at V and 3 bases at J, leaving 17 bases unmatched. This CDR3 is 21 amino acids long. Germline values: CDR1 MDHEN, CDR2 SYDVKM. CDR3 in DNA: TGTGCCAGCAGTTTACCACCGGGACTAGCGGCATTCATCCTGGACACCGGGGAGCTGTTTTTT. This sequence encodes CASSLPPGLAAFILDTGELFF.

The genes are TRBV16 and TRBJ2-1; 7 bases line up with TRBD1. Germline lookup yields CDR1 KGHSY and CDR2 FQNENV. J lost 4 bases, V lost 0 bases, and 3 bases had no gene match. This CDR3 has 15 amino acids. CDR3 loop: CASSQSGGLYNEQFF. The CDR3 nucleotides read TGTGCCAGCAGCCAATCAGGGGGCCTATACAATGAGCAGTTCTTC.

V usage is TRBV2 and J usage is TRBJ1-2; TRBD1 is a possible D gene (6 bases). Germline V lookup: CDR1 SNHLY, CDR2 FYNNEI. V was pared by 6 bases and J by 0 bases, with 14 bases between. The CDR3 is 15 residues long. CDR3 nucleotide sequence: TGTGCCAGCAGAGCCTCCGGGACACCTAACTATGGCTACACCTTC. It translates to CASRASGTPNYGYTF.

The rearrangement links TRBV3-1 (or the pseudogene TRBV3-2) to TRBJ2-1, with D possibly matching TRBD2 (5 bases). This CDR3 has 15 residues. Germline loops: CDR1 LGHDT, CDR2 YNNKEL (reference sequence). Trimming cost V 0 bases and J 1 base, with 7 bases left between them. DNA of the CDR3: TGTGCCAGCAGCCAAGAAAGCGGTTCCTACAATGAGCAGTTCTTC. Translated: CASSQESGSYNEQFF.

The chain links TRBV27 to TRBJ2-7; 7 bases line up with TRBD2. Germline trimming cut 6 bases from V and 3 bases from J; bases unmatched to any gene: 8. Per germline, CDR1 MNHEY and CDR2 SMNVEV (reference sequence). The CDR3 loop spans 14 amino acids. DNA of the CDR3: TGTGCCAGCAGGTTCTCGACTAGCAGCTACGAGCAGTACTTC. It is translated as CASRFSTSSYEQYF.

The gene calls are TRBV5-4 and TRBJ1-6, with no clear D. CDR1 is SGHNT, CDR2 YYREEE, per germline (reference sequence). The CDR3 contains 12 residues. V lost 3 bases and J lost 7, with 5 bases in between. The CDR3 bases are TGTGCCAGCAGCTCTCGGAATTCACCCCTCCACTTT. Translating it yields CASSSRNSPLHF.

The chain joins TRBV2 to TRBJ2-2; D might be TRBD1 (5 bases). This CDR3 is built from 14 residues. Trimming left V 3 bases short and J 3 bases short, with 8 bases between. Per the germline V gene, CDR1 is SNHLY and CDR2 is FYNNEI. The CDR3 nucleotides read TGTGCCAGCAGTGAGGACACTCACACCGGGGAGCTGTTTTTT. Amino acid sequence: CASSEDTHTGELFF.

This chain connects TRBV5-1 to TRBJ2-1, with TRBD1 matching 8 bases. Germline loops: CDR1 SGHRS, CDR2 YFSETQ. The CDR3 has 15 residues. V lost 4 bases and J lost 0; bases outside the gene matches: 3. In nucleotides, the CDR3 is TGCGCCAGCAGCCTGACAGGGGACTCCTACAATGAGCAGTTCTTC. Translating it yields CASSLTGDSYNEQFF.

This clone was seen a handful of times. This chain connects TRBV28 to TRBJ2-7, with D possibly TRBD1 on 5 matching bases. Germline V lookup: CDR1 MDHEN, CDR2 SYDVKM. With 6 bases removed from V and 6 bases from J, the gap between germline ends came to 18 bases. The CDR3 extends over 14 amino acids. CDR3 sequence reads: CASSLPWAGSEQYF. CDR3 sequence (DNA): TGTGCCAGCAGCCTCCCTTGGGCAGGGTCCGAGCAGTACTTC.

The chain recombines TRBV18 with TRBJ1-2; 12 bases agree with TRBD1. With V trimmed by 0 bases and J by 7 bases, 6 bases remained unmatched. Germline CDR1 reads KGHSH; CDR2 reads LQKENI. CDR3 size: 16 residues. In nucleotides, the CDR3 is TGTGCCAGCTCACCACCGGGGACAGGGGGCGCCGGTGGCTACACCTTC. Translated: CASSPPGTGGAGGYTF.

The rearrangement joins TRBV28 to TRBJ2-1, with D perhaps matching TRBD1 (6 bases). Germline-derived CDR1 and CDR2 are MDHEN and SYDVKM. CDR3 length: 15 amino acids. The ends were cut back, 2 bases at V and 9 bases at J, with 17 bases in the middle. The CDR3 DNA follows: TGTGCCAGCAGTTTACAGGGGAGCGCGTATGGTGAGCAGTTCTTC. Its translation: CASSLQGSAYGEQFF. The variable domain in full, completed from reference TRBV28 and TRBJ2-1, reads DVKVTQSSRYLVKRTGEKVFLECVQDMDHENMFWYRQDPGLGLRLIYFSYDVKMKEKGDIPEGYSVSREKKERFSLILESASTNQTSMYLCASSLQGSAYGEQFFGPGTRLTVL.

V usage is TRBV6-2 or TRBV6-3 and J usage is TRBJ1-2; TRBD1 aligns across 9 bases. Germline CDR1 MNHEY, CDR2 SVGEGT. This CDR3 contains 15 residues. The J segment lost 6 bases and the V segment lost 6 bases, leaving 11 bases of the junction unmatched. The chain's CDR3 is CASSHRGQGLDGYTF. The CDR3 DNA sequence: TGTGCCAGCAGCCACCGGGGACAGGGCCTAGATGGCTACACCTTC.

The chain links TRBV19 to TRBJ2-2, with 12 positions matching TRBD2. Germline loops: CDR1 LNHDA, CDR2 SQIVND (reference sequence). V shed 7 bases, J shed 4 bases, and the junction held 10 bases outside the gene matches. This CDR3 is built from 17 residues. The CDR3 DNA reads TGTGCCAGTAAGGGGCCTAGCGGGAGGGGGAGCACCGGGGAGCTGTTTTTT. Translating gives CASKGPSGRGSTGELFF.

This chain joins TRBV11-3 and TRBJ2-7; TRBD1 aligns across 7 bases. Losses at the gene ends were 5 bases for V and 6 bases for J; bases not matched to a gene: 7. Per germline, CDR1 SGHNT and CDR2 YENEEA. The length of the CDR3 is 13 residues. The DNA for the CDR3 is TGTGCCAGCAGCCGATCCCGGACAGGCGAGCAGTACTTC. This translates into CASSRSRTGEQYF.

This chain uses TRBV6-2 or TRBV6-3 with TRBJ2-1; maybe TRBD2 (6 bases). From germline, CDR1 is MNHEY and CDR2 SVGEGT. V was trimmed by 4 bases and J by 5 bases, leaving 15 bases between them. There are 15 residues in the CDR3. CDR3 DNA sequence: TGTGCCAGCAGTTCCTTTGCGGGAACACACAATGAGCAGTTCTTC. This encodes CASSSFAGTHNEQFF.

V gene TRBV27 combines with J gene TRBJ2-7; 7 bases map to TRBD2. Germline trimming cut 4 bases from V and 4 bases from J; bases unmatched to any gene: 10. This CDR3 has 15 amino acids. Germline V lookup: CDR1 MNHEY, CDR2 SMNVEV (reference sequence). CDR3 bases: TGTGCCAGCAGTTCCTCTCGACTAGCTAGTTACGAGCAGTACTTC. It is translated as CASSSSRLASYEQYF.

The chain employs TRBV20-1 and TRBJ1-2; D unclear. V shed 7 bases and J shed 0 bases, with 6 bases lying between them. Germline lookup yields CDR1 DFQATT and CDR2 SNEGSKA (reference sequence). The CDR3 is made up of 11 amino acids. In DNA form, the CDR3 reads TGCAGTGTCCGGTCTAACTATGGCTACACCTTC. This translates into CSVRSNYGYTF.

This rearrangement joins TRBV18 to TRBJ2-7, with a possible D match to TRBD2 (7 bases). The CDR3 is 16 residues long. Trimming cost V 2 bases and J 6 bases, with 20 bases left between them. Germline lookup yields CDR1 KGHSH and CDR2 LQKENI. The CDR3 here is CASSPVGGGLPGEQYF. CDR3 nucleotides: TGTGCCAGCTCACCAGTAGGCGGGGGCCTCCCGGGCGAGCAGTACTTC.

V usage is TRBV3-1 (or the pseudogene TRBV3-2) and J usage is TRBJ2-7; D is perhaps TRBD2 (6 bases). Trimming took 4 bases from V and 11 from J, leaving 18 bases between them. The CDR3 has 13 residues. Germline V gene data show CDR1 as LGHDT and CDR2 as YNNKEL (reference sequence). CDR3 protein: CASSLSLEGGEYF. The CDR3 nucleotides read TGTGCCAGCAGCCTCTCTTTGGAGGGAGGTGAGTACTTC.

V is TRBV3-1 (or the pseudogene TRBV3-2) and J is TRBJ1-1, with TRBD1 matching 9 bases. CDR3 length: 15 residues. V was clipped by 0 bases and J by 9 bases; unmatched bases: 8. In germline, CDR1 is LGHDT, CDR2 YNNKEL (reference sequence). CDR3 bases: TGTGCCAGCAGCCAAGAGGACAGGGGTTATCTGAAAGCTTTCTTT. Translating it yields CASSQEDRGYLKAFF.